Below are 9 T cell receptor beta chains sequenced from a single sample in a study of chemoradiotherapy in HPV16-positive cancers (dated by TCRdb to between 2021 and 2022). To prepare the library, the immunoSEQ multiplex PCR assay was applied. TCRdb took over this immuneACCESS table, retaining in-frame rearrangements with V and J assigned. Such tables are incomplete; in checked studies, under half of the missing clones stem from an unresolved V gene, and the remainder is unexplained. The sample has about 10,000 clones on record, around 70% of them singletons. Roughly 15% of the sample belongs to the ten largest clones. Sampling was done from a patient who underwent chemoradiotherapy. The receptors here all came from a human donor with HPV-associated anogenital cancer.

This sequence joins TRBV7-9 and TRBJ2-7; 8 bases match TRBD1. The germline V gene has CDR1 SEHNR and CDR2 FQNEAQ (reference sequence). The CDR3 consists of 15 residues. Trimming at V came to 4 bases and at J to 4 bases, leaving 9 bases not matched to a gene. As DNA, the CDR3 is TGTGCCAGCAGCTCTCGGGACAGGTCCATATACGAGCAGTACTTC. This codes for CASSSRDRSIYEQYF.

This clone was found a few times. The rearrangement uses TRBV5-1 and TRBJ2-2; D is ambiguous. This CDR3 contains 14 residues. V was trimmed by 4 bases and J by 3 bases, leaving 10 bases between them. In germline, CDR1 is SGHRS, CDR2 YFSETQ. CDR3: CASSTDTDTGELFF. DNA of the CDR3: TGCGCCAGCAGCACCGACACTGACACCGGGGAGCTGTTTTTT.

CDR3: CASSAQGGETQYF. DNA of the CDR3: TGTGCCAGTAGTGCCCAGGGGGGAGAGACCCAGTACTTC. V is TRBV19 and J is TRBJ2-5; possibly TRBD1 for D (7 bases). Between the trimmed V and J ends, which lost 5 bases and 4 bases, there was a span of 11 bases. Germline values: CDR1 LNHDA, CDR2 SQIVND (reference sequence). The CDR3 has 13 amino acids.

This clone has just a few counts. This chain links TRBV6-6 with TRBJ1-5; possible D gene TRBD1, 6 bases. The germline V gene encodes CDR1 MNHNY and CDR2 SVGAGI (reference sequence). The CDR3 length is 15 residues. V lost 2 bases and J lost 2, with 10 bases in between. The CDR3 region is CASSYIRGGNQPQHF. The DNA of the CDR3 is TGTGCCAGCAGTTACATCAGGGGTGGCAATCAGCCCCAGCATTTT.

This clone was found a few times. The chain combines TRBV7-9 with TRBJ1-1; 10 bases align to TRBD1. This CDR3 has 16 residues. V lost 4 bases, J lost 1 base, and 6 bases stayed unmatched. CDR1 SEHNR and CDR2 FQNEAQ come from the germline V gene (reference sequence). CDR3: CASSSSRDRGNTEAFF. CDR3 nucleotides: TGTGCCAGCAGCTCATCCCGGGACAGGGGGAACACTGAAGCTTTCTTT.

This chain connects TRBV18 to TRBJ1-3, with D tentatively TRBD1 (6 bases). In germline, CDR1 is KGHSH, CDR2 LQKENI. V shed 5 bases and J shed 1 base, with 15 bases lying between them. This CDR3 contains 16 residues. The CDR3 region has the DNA TGTGCCAGCTCAACCAATACAGGGTTTTCTGGAAACACCATATATTTT. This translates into CASSTNTGFSGNTIYF.

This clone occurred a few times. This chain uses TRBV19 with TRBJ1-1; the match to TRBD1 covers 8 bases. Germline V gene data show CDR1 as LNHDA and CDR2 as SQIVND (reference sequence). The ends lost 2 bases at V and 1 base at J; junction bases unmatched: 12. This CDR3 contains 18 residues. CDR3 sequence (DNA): TGTGCCAGTAGTATACCTCCCTCCCAGGGGGCGAAGAACACTGAAGCTTTCTTT. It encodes CASSIPPSQGAKNTEAFF. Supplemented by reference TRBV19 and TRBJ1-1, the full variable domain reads DGGITQSPKYLFRKEGQNVTLSCEQNLNHDAMYWYRQDPGQGLRLIYYSQIVNDFQKGDIAEGYSVSREKKESFPLTVTSAQKNPTAFYLCASSIPPSQGAKNTEAFFGQGTRLTVV.

The CDR3 bases are TGTGCCAGCAGCCCCCTGGACAGGGACCATGAGCAGTTCTTC. Encoded protein: CASSPLDRDHEQFF. The J gene is TRBJ2-1, the V gene TRBV21-1; whether TRBD1, the table's D call, matches the DNA was not checked. TRBV21-1 is listed as a pseudogene. The CDR3 is 14 amino acids.

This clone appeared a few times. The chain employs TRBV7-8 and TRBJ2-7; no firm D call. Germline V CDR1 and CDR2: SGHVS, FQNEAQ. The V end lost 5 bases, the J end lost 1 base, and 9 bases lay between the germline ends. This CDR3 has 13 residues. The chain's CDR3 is CASSPTLSYEQYF. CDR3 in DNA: TGTGCCAGCAGCCCTACCCTTTCCTACGAGCAGTACTTC.